Listed here are 31 T cell receptor beta chains from one sample, sequenced in a study of cytomegalovirus exposure and HLA in healthy donors. Some clones are missing from TCRdb's copy, which holds only in-frame ones; the method was immunoSEQ multiplex PCR. The table lists about 130,000 clones, 89% of them singletons, with more than 1% in the top ten. Input material: PBMCs. These receptors came from a woman aged 18-30 years in good health and CMV-seronegative.

The V gene is TRBV4-1, the J gene TRBJ1-5; the D is unclear. CDR3 length: 13 amino acids. Germline V gene sequence: CDR1 MGHRA, CDR2 YSYEKL. V lost 4 bases and J lost 5, with 9 bases in between. CDR3 region: CASSLDGDQPQHF. CDR3 bases: TGCGCCAGCAGCCTGGACGGGGATCAGCCCCAGCATTTT.

The chain is built from TRBV6-5 and TRBJ1-2, with a possible D match to TRBD1 (5 bases). The length of the CDR3 is 14 residues. V lost 2 bases and J lost 6, with 13 bases in between. Germline lookup yields CDR1 MNHEY and CDR2 SVGAGI. CDR3 in amino acids: CASSYAARVNGYTF. The CDR3 DNA reads as TGTGCCAGCAGTTACGCGGCCAGGGTGAATGGCTACACCTTC.

The rearrangement uses TRBV2 and TRBJ2-1; 7 nucleotides align to TRBD2. The CDR3 contains 14 residues. The V gene end was trimmed by 6 bases and the J gene end by 10 bases; junction bases not matched to a gene: 12. Germline V gene sequence: CDR1 SNHLY, CDR2 FYNNEI. The CDR3 here is CASREGREAGEQFF. The CDR3 DNA is TGTGCCAGCAGGGAGGGGAGGGAGGCGGGAGAGCAGTTCTTC.

The chain carries TRBV7-9 and TRBJ2-7; 8 bases agree with TRBD2. Germline values: CDR1 SEHNR, CDR2 FQNEAQ (reference sequence). There are 14 residues in the CDR3. Trimming took 5 bases from V and 5 from J; bases not matched to a gene: 8. CDR3 bases: TGTGCCAGCAGCCCCACCCGGGGGGGGGACGAGCAGTACTTC. Translation gives CASSPTRGGDEQYF.

This clone was observed a few times. This may arise from a read error, as a much more abundant clone is one base away. The chain links TRBV6-1 to TRBJ2-2, with a weak D call TRBD2 (5 bases). V was shortened by 3 bases and J by 3 bases, with 5 bases between the two germline ends. Germline V gene sequence: CDR1 MNHNS, CDR2 SASEGT. This CDR3 has 13 amino acids. DNA of the CDR3: TGTGCCAGCAGTGACGGGGACACCGGGGAGCTGTTTTTT. This translates into CASSDGDTGELFF.

This chain connects TRBV4-1 to TRBJ2-1, with D unresolved. The length of the CDR3 is 17 residues. The germline CDR1 and CDR2 sequences are MGHRA and YSYEKL. Deletions cut 0 bases from V and 4 bases from J, with 16 bases between. The CDR3 DNA follows: TGCGCCAGCAGCCAAGATCAACAGTCAAACCTTTACAATGAGCAGTTCTTC. Translating it yields CASSQDQQSNLYNEQFF.

The rearrangement links TRBV6-5 to TRBJ1-1; D unresolved. The CDR3 extends over 14 amino acids. CDR1 is MNHEY, CDR2 SVGAGI, per germline. V was trimmed by 2 bases and J by 4 bases, leaving 11 bases between them. CDR3 in amino acids: CASSYAGELTEAFF. The DNA for the CDR3 is TGTGCCAGCAGTTACGCCGGGGAACTCACTGAAGCTTTCTTT.

This chain joins TRBV7-9 and TRBJ2-3; D is possibly TRBD2 (5 bases). V lost 8 bases to trimming and J lost 3 bases, with 12 bases between them. The CDR3 covers 13 residues. Germline V CDR1 and CDR2: SEHNR, FQNEAQ (reference sequence). CDR3 region: CASLIPGTDTQYF. For the CDR3, the DNA is TGTGCCAGCCTCATACCGGGGACAGATACGCAGTATTTT.

The gene calls are TRBV29-1 and TRBJ2-7, with 8 bases identical to TRBD1. V was clipped by 7 bases and J by 5 bases; unmatched bases: 7. Germline CDR1 is SQVTM and CDR2 is ANQGSEA. This CDR3 region has 12 residues. CDR3: CSADGQGHEQYF. The CDR3 DNA sequence: TGCAGCGCCGACGGACAGGGCCACGAGCAGTACTTC.

The V gene is TRBV29-1, the J gene TRBJ2-3; D gene ambiguous. The ends were cut back, 3 bases at V and 4 bases at J, with 17 bases in the middle. Germline CDR1 and CDR2: SQVTM and ANQGSEA. The CDR3 extends over 15 amino acids. The CDR3, as DNA: TGCAGCGTTGATTGGTCTAGTCGGAGCTCAGATACGCAGTATTTT. As protein: CSVDWSSRSSDTQYF.

This clone was seen once. The V call is TRBV20-1, the J call TRBJ1-1; no clear D gene. CDR3 size: 11 residues. Deletions cut 3 bases from V and 5 bases from J, with 7 bases between. Germline V gene data show CDR1 as DFQATT and CDR2 as SNEGSKA (reference sequence). CDR3 nucleotide sequence: TGCAGTGCTAGGAGGGAAACTGAAGCTTTCTTT. As protein: CSARRETEAFF.

The rearrangement links TRBV5-8 to TRBJ2-3; 12 positions agree with TRBD1. V lost 1 base and J lost 3; bases outside the gene matches: 9. CDR3 length: 18 amino acids. The germline gives CDR1 SGHTS, CDR2 YDEGEE. CDR3 sequence reads: CASSLFVGTGGRTDTQYF. CDR3 DNA: TGTGCCAGCAGCTTGTTTGTTGGGACAGGGGGCCGTACAGATACGCAGTATTTT. Variable domain in full (rest from reference TRBV5-8 and TRBJ2-3): EAGVTQSPTHLIKTRGQQATLRCSPISGHTSVYWYQQALGLGLQFLLWYDEGEERNRGNFPPRFSGRQFPNYSSELNVNALELEDSALYLCASSLFVGTGGRTDTQYFGPGTRLTVL.

The rearrangement uses TRBV7-9 and TRBJ1-1; 8 bases map to TRBD1. The CDR3 is made up of 16 amino acids. The V and J ends lost 5 bases and 4 bases, in that order; junction bases with no gene match: 12. Germline V lookup: CDR1 SEHNR, CDR2 FQNEAQ (reference sequence). The CDR3 DNA reads as TGTGCCAGCAGCGATGGACAGGGTACCTCTAGCACTGAAGCTTTCTTT. Amino acid sequence: CASSDGQGTSSTEAFF.

The chain employs TRBV5-1 and TRBJ1-2; 7 bases are a match to TRBD1. Trimming at V came to 2 bases and at J to 3 bases, leaving 1 base not matched to a gene. This CDR3 has 13 amino acids. Germline V lookup: CDR1 SGHRS, CDR2 YFSETQ. Written as DNA, the CDR3 is TGCGCCAGCAGCTTAGACAGGGACTATGGCTACACCTTC. It is translated as CASSLDRDYGYTF.

The gene calls are TRBV19 and TRBJ1-2, with 8 bases fitting TRBD1. V gave up 9 bases and J gave up 3 bases; unmatched junction bases: 15. The length of the CDR3 is 16 residues. Germline V gives CDR1 LNHDA, CDR2 SQIVND (reference sequence). Here the CDR3 reads CASRILGQAGYYGYTF. The CDR3 region has the DNA TGTGCCAGCCGAATCTTGGGACAGGCGGGATACTATGGCTACACCTTC.

V usage is TRBV5-1 and J usage is TRBJ2-1; 7 positions match TRBD1. Germline lookup yields CDR1 SGHRS and CDR2 YFSETQ. V shed 6 bases and J 9 bases; nucleotides not matched to a gene: 15. This CDR3 has 15 residues. The CDR3 protein is CASMQRTGRVGEQFF. CDR3 DNA sequence: TGCGCCAGCATGCAAAGGACAGGAAGAGTAGGTGAGCAGTTCTTC.

The chain recombines TRBV10-3 with TRBJ1-4; 10 positions match TRBD1. This CDR3 region has 15 residues. V dropped 7 bases and J dropped 8; count of bases not matched to a gene: 10. The germline gives CDR1 ENHRY, CDR2 SYGVKD. This CDR3 reads CAINKKGQGQEKLFF. The DNA for the CDR3 is TGTGCCATCAATAAAAAGGGACAGGGGCAAGAAAAACTGTTTTTT.

The chain has TRBV5-4 and TRBJ2-3; 10 bases align to TRBD2. The CDR3 length is 16 residues. With 5 bases clipped from V and 5 bases from J, the junction kept 11 bases outside the gene matches. The germline gives CDR1 SGHNT, CDR2 YYREEE (reference sequence). The CDR3 protein is CASRPSGGFGGDTQYF. Written as DNA, the CDR3 is TGTGCCAGCAGGCCTAGCGGGGGTTTTGGGGGAGATACGCAGTATTTT.

The V and J genes are TRBV29-1 and TRBJ2-2, with 10 bases lining up with TRBD2. This CDR3 region has 16 residues. V dropped 6 bases and J dropped 2; count of bases not matched to a gene: 9. The germline CDR1 and CDR2 sequences are SQVTM and ANQGSEA. The CDR3 region is CSVRSIAGGNTGELFF. The DNA for the CDR3 is TGCAGCGTGCGGTCTATAGCGGGGGGCAACACCGGGGAGCTGTTTTTT.

A single count supports this clone. The gene calls are TRBV18 and TRBJ2-3, with TRBD1 identical over 9 bases. This CDR3 is built from 17 residues. Germline V gene lookup returns CDR1 KGHSH and CDR2 LQKENI. The J segment lost 0 bases and the V segment lost 6 bases, leaving 10 bases of the junction unmatched. CDR3 sequence: CASSPGTGKVSTDTQYF. The CDR3, as DNA: TGTGCCAGCTCCCCCGGGACAGGGAAGGTCAGCACAGATACGCAGTATTTT.

The chain links TRBV20-1 to TRBJ1-1; no firm D call. The CDR3 is 8 amino acids. The germline CDR1 and CDR2 sequences are DFQATT and SNEGSKA (reference sequence). V lost 7 bases and J 13 bases, leaving 10 bases between the germline ends. Here the CDR3 reads CSVREGFF. The CDR3 bases are TGCAGTGTGCGGGAGGGTTTCTTT.

The V gene is TRBV7-2, the J gene TRBJ1-6, with D hard to call. Germline CDR1 reads SGHTA; CDR2 reads FQGNSA. The CDR3 sequence is 16 residues long. The V end was cut by 5 bases, the J end by 5 bases, with 16 bases between. The CDR3: CASSPGSSPDNSPLHF. CDR3 nucleotide sequence: TGTGCCAGCAGCCCCGGGAGTTCTCCTGATAATTCACCCCTCCACTTT.

The chain couples TRBV5-1 to TRBJ2-1; 10 bases agree with TRBD1. This CDR3 has 15 residues. CDR1 is SGHRS, CDR2 YFSETQ, per germline. Losses at the gene ends were 2 bases for V and 15 bases for J; bases not matched to a gene: 14. CDR3 amino acids: CASSFEPGGQGNLFF. The CDR3 coding sequence is TGCGCCAGCAGCTTCGAACCTGGGGGACAGGGGAATTTGTTCTTC.

This chain joins TRBV6-4 and TRBJ2-6; D might be TRBD1 (6 bases). Germline V lookup: CDR1 MRHNA, CDR2 SNTAGT. There are 17 residues in the CDR3. V was pared by 4 bases and J by 0 bases, with 13 bases between. The CDR3 bases are TGTGCCAGCAGTGGGGCCAGGGGCCCCTCTGGGGCCAACGTCCTGACTTTC. The encoded protein is CASSGARGPSGANVLTF.

V and J are TRBV10-3 and TRBJ2-3, with D possibly matching TRBD1 (5 bases). This CDR3 region has 15 residues. With 5 bases removed from V and 2 bases from J, the gap between germline ends came to 14 bases. CDR1 and CDR2 from the germline V gene are ENHRY and SYGVKD. CDR3 amino acids: CAISPTATYTDTQYF. In nucleotides, the CDR3 is TGTGCCATCAGTCCGACAGCTACATACACAGATACGCAGTATTTT.

The chain carries TRBV10-3 and TRBJ2-3; 11 bases match TRBD2. The CDR3 contains 14 residues. V lost 10 bases to trimming and J lost 4 bases; unmatched junction nucleotides: 7. Germline-derived CDR1 and CDR2 are ENHRY and SYGVKD. The CDR3 DNA is TGTGCCACCGTTAGCGGGGGGGCGTCAGATACGCAGTATTTT. This sequence encodes CATVSGGASDTQYF.

CDR3 DNA: TGCGCCAGCAGCCAAGACCCGGGACTAGCCTACGAGCAGTACTTC. Encoded protein: CASSQDPGLAYEQYF. The rearrangement links TRBV4-1 to TRBJ2-7, with 8 bases lining up with TRBD2. This CDR3 has 15 residues. The V gene end was trimmed by 0 bases and the J gene end by 2 bases; junction bases not matched to a gene: 3. Germline CDR1 is MGHRA and CDR2 is YSYEKL.

This clone has just a few counts. V gene TRBV6-1 combines with J gene TRBJ2-7, with D maybe TRBD1 (6 bases). Germline V gene sequence: CDR1 MNHNS, CDR2 SASEGT. The germline V and J ends were trimmed by 6 bases and 1 base, with 16 bases remaining between them. The CDR3 runs 15 residues. The CDR3 DNA reads as TGTGCCAGCAGAGGGACATCCCTCGGGTCCTACGAGCAGTACTTC. Translation gives CASRGTSLGSYEQYF.

CDR3 region: CASSLGDNEQFF. DNA for the CDR3: TGTGCCAGCAGCTTAGGGGACAATGAGCAGTTCTTC. This chain connects TRBV5-6 to TRBJ2-1; D is perhaps TRBD1 (5 bases). Germline CDR1 and CDR2: SGHDT and YYEEEE. This CDR3 has 12 amino acids. Trimming stripped 2 bases from V and 5 bases from J, with 5 bases between.

The J gene is TRBJ2-7, the V gene TRBV28, with D perhaps matching TRBD1 (6 bases). V lost 7 bases to trimming and J lost 3 bases, with 16 bases between them. Per the germline V gene, CDR1 is MDHEN and CDR2 is SYDVKM. The CDR3 is 14 residues long. The CDR3 protein is CASTTFGTNYEQYF. In DNA form, the CDR3 reads TGTGCCAGCACCACGTTCGGGACAAACTACGAGCAGTACTTC.

This clone is a singleton in its sample. The V gene is TRBV7-8, the J gene TRBJ2-7; perhaps TRBD1 as D (5 bases). The ends were cut back, 1 base at V and 3 bases at J, with 13 bases in the middle. The CDR3 totals 15 residues. The germline V gene has CDR1 SGHVS and CDR2 FQNEAQ. CDR3 DNA: TGTGCCAGCAGCTTAGGGACCGACAGTTTCTACGAGCAGTACTTC. It translates to CASSLGTDSFYEQYF.